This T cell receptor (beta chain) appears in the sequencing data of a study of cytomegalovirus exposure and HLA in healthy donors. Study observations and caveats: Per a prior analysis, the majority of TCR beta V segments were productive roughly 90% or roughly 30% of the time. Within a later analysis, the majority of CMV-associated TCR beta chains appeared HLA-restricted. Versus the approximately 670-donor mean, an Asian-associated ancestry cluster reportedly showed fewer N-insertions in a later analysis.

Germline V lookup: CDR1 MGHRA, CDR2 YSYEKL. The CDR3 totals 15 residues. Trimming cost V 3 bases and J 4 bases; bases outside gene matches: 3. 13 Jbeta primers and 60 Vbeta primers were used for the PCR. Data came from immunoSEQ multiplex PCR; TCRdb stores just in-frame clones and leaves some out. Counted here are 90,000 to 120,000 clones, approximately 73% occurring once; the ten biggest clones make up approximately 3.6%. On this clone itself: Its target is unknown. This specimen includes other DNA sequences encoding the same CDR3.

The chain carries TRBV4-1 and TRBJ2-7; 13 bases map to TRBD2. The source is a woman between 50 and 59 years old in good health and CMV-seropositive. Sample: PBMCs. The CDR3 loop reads CASSQGLAGMYEQYF. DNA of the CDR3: TGCGCCAGCAGCCAGGGACTAGCGGGGATGTACGAGCAGTACTTC.